The source of this T cell receptor beta chain is a study of early T cells in non-severe SARS-CoV-2 infection. Trimming took 4 bases from V and 9 from J; bases not matched to a gene: 16. The CDR3 length is 18 residues. Germline V CDR1 and CDR2: MNHEY, SVGEGT. TCRdb redid the calling of the 5' RACE reads with MiXCR, one entry per CDR3 protein. Of around 47,000 distinct CDR3 sequences listed, approximately 11% were seen once; the top ten hold around 13%. This clonotype has ten or more counts. The sequenced material came from whole blood. This chain uses TRBV6-2 or TRBV6-3 with TRBJ2-1, with 12 nucleotides matching TRBD1. This sequence was found in an adult who was a healthcare worker with PCR-confirmed SARS-CoV-2 infection or an uninfected control (not recorded which). DNA of the CDR3: TGTGCCAGCAGTTCTCCCCCATCCCGGGACAGGGGGCGCGTTGAGCAGTTCTTC. This translates into CASSSPPSRDRGRVEQFF.